This T cell receptor (beta chain) was captured in a study of low-dose radiotherapy and immunotherapy resistance in tumors. Background on the study: Participants were given intravenous cyclophosphamide 200 mg/m2 every two weeks, one day before radiation and immunotherapy.

Priming of first-strand cDNA relied on TRAV- and TRBV-specific primers (covering alpha and beta chains). Amplification, which lasted roughly 20 PCR cycles, used a constant-region primer and V-primer adapter to amplify TCRs. After the mRNA was isolated, it was amplified using in vitro transcription. MiXCR, applied by TCRdb to the reads, yields one record per CDR3 protein. The data contain 65,000 to 85,000 distinct CDR3 sequences, around a sixth of them seen just once; the ten biggest clones take up approximately 1.5%. The CDR3 runs to 14 residues. From germline, CDR1 is DFQATT and CDR2 SNEGSKA (reference sequence). V was pared by 6 bases and J by 3 bases, with 17 bases between. The time point is: after trial treatment. Noted treatment: LDRT plus nivolumab, ipilimumab, low-dose cyclophosphamide and aspirin (RACIN trial). This clonotype was observed many times.

This TCR was recovered from a male donor with prostate cancer. The J gene is TRBJ2-5, the V gene TRBV20-1, with D tentatively TRBD2 (5 bases). Sequencing used PBMCs, obtained after low-dose radiotherapy plus immunotherapy. The CDR3 DNA reads TGCAGTGCAGACGAGTCGGGGTCAGAAGAGACCCAGTACTTC. Its translation is CSADESGSEETQYF.